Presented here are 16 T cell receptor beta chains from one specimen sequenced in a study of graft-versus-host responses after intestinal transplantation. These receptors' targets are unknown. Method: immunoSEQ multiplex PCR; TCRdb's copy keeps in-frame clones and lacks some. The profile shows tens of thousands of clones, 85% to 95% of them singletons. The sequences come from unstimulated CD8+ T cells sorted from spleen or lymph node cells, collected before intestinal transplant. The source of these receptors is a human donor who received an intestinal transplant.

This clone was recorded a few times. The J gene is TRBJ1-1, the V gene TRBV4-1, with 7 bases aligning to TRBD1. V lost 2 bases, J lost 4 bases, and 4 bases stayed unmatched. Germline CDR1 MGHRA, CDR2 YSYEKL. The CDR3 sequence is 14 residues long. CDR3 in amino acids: CASSQYDRVTEAFF. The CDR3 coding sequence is TGCGCCAGCAGCCAATATGACAGGGTCACTGAAGCTTTCTTT.

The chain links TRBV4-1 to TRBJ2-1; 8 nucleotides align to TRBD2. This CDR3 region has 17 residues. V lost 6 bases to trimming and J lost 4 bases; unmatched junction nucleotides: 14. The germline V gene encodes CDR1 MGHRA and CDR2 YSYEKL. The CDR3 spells CASRQSLGSGDYNEQFF. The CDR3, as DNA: TGCGCCAGCAGGCAGTCCCTCGGTAGCGGGGATTACAATGAGCAGTTCTTC.

The CDR3 reads CASSQSGWAEAFF. As DNA, the CDR3 is TGCGCCAGCAGCCAAAGCGGGTGGGCTGAAGCTTTCTTT. The chain is built from TRBV4-3 and TRBJ1-1; the D is unclear. Between the trimmed V and J ends, which lost 2 bases and 6 bases, there was a span of 10 bases. The CDR3 length is 13 residues. Germline loops: CDR1 LGHNA, CDR2 YSLEER.

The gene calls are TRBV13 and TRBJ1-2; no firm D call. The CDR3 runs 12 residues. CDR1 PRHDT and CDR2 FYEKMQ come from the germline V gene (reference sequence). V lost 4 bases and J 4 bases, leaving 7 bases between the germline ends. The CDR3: CASSSGLYGYTF. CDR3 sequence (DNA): TGTGCCAGCAGCTCGGGTCTCTATGGCTACACCTTC.

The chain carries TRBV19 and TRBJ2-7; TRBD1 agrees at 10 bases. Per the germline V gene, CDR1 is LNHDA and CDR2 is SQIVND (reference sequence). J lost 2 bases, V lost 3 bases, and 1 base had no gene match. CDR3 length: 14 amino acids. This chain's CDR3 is CASSIGTGAYEQYF. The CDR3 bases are TGTGCCAGTAGTATCGGGACAGGGGCCTACGAGCAGTACTTC. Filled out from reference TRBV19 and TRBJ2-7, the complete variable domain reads DGGITQSPKYLFRKEGQNVTLSCEQNLNHDAMYWYRQDPGQGLRLIYYSQIVNDFQKGDIAEGYSVSREKKESFPLTVTSAQKNPTAFYLCASSIGTGAYEQYFGPGTRLTVT.

The CDR3 spells CASSIAVGSNQPQHF. Here the CDR3 DNA reads TGTGCCAGTAGTATCGCGGTTGGGAGCAATCAGCCCCAGCATTTT. The chain couples TRBV19 to TRBJ1-5; no definite D call. In germline, CDR1 is LNHDA, CDR2 SQIVND (reference sequence). This CDR3 region has 15 residues. V was cut by 3 bases and J by 1 base, with 10 bases left in between.

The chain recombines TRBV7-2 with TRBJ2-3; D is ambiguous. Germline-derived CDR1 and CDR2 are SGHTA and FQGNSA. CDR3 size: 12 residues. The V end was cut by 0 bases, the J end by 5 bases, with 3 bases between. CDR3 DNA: TGTGCCAGCAGCTTAGCCCAAGATACGCAGTATTTT. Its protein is CASSLAQDTQYF.

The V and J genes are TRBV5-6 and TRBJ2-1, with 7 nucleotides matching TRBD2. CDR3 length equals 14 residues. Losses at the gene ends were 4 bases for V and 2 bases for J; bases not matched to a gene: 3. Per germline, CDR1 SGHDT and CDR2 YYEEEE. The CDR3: CASSAGTTYNEQFF. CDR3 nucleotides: TGTGCCAGCAGCGCCGGGACTACCTACAATGAGCAGTTCTTC.

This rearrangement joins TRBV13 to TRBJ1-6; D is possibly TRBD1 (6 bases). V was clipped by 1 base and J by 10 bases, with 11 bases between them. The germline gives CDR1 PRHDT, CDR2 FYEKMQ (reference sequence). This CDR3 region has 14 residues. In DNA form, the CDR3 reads TGTGCCAGCAGCTTAGACAGGGCTAGGTCACCCCTCCACTTT. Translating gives CASSLDRARSPLHF. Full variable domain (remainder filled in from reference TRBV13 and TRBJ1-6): AAGVIQSPRHLIKEKRETATLKCYPIPRHDTVYWYQQGPGQDPQFLISFYEKMQSDKGSIPDRFSAQQFSDYHSELNMSSLELGDSALYFCASSLDRARSPLHFGNGTRLTVT.

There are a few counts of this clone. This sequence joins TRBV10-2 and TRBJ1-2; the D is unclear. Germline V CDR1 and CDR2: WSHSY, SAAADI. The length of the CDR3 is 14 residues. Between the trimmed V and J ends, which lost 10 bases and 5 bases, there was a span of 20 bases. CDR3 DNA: TGCGCCACCCACGATATATCGTTGAGTTATGGCTACACCTTC. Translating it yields CATHDISLSYGYTF.

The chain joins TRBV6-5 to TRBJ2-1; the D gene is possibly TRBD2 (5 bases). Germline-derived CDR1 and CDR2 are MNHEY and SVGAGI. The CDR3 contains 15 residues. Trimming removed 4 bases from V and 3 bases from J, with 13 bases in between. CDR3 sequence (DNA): TGTGCCAGCAGTTTCCGGGATGGGGACTACAATGAGCAGTTCTTC. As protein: CASSFRDGDYNEQFF.

The CDR3 bases are TGTGCCAGCAGTGGGTCGGAGGGGAACTACAATGAGCAGTTCTTC. It is translated as CASSGSEGNYNEQFF. The rearrangement uses TRBV25-1 and TRBJ2-1, with D maybe TRBD2 (6 bases). The CDR3 contains 15 residues. Trimming took off 4 bases at V and 3 bases at J, with 13 bases between the two ends. CDR1 is MGHDK and CDR2 is SYGVNS in the germline V gene.

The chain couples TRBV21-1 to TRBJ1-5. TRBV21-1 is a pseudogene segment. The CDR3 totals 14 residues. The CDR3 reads CAGGGPLPYQPQHF. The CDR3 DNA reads TGTGCAGGGGGGGGTCCCTTACCTTATCAGCCCCAGCATTTT.

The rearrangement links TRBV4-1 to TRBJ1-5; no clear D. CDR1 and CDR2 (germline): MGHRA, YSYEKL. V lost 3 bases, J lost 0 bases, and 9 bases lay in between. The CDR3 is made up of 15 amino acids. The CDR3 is CASSQVLDSNQPQHF. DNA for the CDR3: TGCGCCAGCAGCCAGGTGCTAGATAGCAATCAGCCCCAGCATTTT.

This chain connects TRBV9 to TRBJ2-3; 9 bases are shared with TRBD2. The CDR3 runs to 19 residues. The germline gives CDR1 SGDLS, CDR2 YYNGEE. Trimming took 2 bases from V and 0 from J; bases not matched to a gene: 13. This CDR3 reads CASSVSGGLSAASTDTQYF. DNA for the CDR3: TGTGCCAGCAGCGTTAGCGGGGGACTCTCCGCTGCTAGCACAGATACGCAGTATTTT.

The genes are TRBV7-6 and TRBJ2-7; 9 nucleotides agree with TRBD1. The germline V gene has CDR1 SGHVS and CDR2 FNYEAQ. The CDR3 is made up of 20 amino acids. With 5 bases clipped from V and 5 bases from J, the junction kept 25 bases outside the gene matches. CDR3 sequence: CASSPSDGTGFTRGINEQYF. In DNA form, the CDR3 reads TGTGCCAGCAGCCCCTCGGACGGGACAGGGTTTACCCGGGGTATCAACGAGCAGTACTTC.